Below, one T cell receptor beta chain is given with its context. Antigen specificity is unknown. The data stem from a study of T cell responses to AZD1222 COVID-19 vaccine. Generated by immunoSEQ multiplex PCR, the TCRdb table keeps only in-frame clones and is missing some. The table lists fewer than 200,000 clones, approximately 92% of them singletons. CDR1 SGHVS and CDR2 FQNEAQ come from the germline V gene. Trimming pared 5 bases from V and 0 bases from J, leaving 4 bases between. The CDR3 extends over 12 amino acids. General study points: Among AZD1222 vaccinees, only five to seven were seropositive at baseline. Spike as a whole was targeted by vaccine-associated CD4 TCRs, dominant at 160-218 and 743-854. Following two doses of AZD1222, Spike-specific TCR breadth and depth rose.

The chain employs TRBV7-8 and TRBJ2-5; no clear D. The TCR comes from an adult in good health. This specimen consisted of peripheral blood, obtained on day 0 of AZD1222 vaccination. The CDR3 sequence is CASSLYQETQYF. DNA for the CDR3: TGTGCCAGCAGCCTGTACCAAGAGACCCAGTACTTC.